This T cell receptor (beta chain) was retrieved from a study of T cells after yellow fever vaccination. Study summary: The authors prepared low-cell-number fractions using SMART-Seq v4 Ultra Low Input. General study findings and limits: It was a small share of clonotypes that appeared in both CD4 and CD8 compartments.

This CDR3 is built from 13 residues. Germline CDR1 reads SGHRS; CDR2 reads YFSETQ. Universal primer sites and UMIs were introduced during 5'RACE template-switching synthesis of TCR cDNA. TCRdb redid the calling of the 5' RACE reads with MiXCR, one entry per CDR3 protein. The table includes around 550,000 distinct CDR3 sequences, about 19% detected once. This clonotype occurred many times. Antigen unknown. The junction departs from the called germline gene at one end, perhaps through a read error. The source material was PBMCs, sampled 15 days after the yellow fever booster vaccination. The chain links TRBV5-1 to TRBJ2-7; D remains ambiguous. The receptor's source is a young man who received the YFV17D yellow fever vaccine. The chain's CDR3 is CASSLGFSYEQYF. CDR3 DNA: TGTGCCAGCAGTCTGGGATTTTCCTACGAGCAGTACTTC. Full variable domain (outside the CDR3, taken from reference TRBV5-1 and TRBJ2-7): KAGVTQTPRYLIKTRGQQVTLSCSPISGHRSVSWYQQTPGQGLQFLFEYFSETQRNKGNFPGRFSGRQFSNSRSEMNVSTLELGDSALYLCASSLGFSYEQYFGPGTRLTVT.